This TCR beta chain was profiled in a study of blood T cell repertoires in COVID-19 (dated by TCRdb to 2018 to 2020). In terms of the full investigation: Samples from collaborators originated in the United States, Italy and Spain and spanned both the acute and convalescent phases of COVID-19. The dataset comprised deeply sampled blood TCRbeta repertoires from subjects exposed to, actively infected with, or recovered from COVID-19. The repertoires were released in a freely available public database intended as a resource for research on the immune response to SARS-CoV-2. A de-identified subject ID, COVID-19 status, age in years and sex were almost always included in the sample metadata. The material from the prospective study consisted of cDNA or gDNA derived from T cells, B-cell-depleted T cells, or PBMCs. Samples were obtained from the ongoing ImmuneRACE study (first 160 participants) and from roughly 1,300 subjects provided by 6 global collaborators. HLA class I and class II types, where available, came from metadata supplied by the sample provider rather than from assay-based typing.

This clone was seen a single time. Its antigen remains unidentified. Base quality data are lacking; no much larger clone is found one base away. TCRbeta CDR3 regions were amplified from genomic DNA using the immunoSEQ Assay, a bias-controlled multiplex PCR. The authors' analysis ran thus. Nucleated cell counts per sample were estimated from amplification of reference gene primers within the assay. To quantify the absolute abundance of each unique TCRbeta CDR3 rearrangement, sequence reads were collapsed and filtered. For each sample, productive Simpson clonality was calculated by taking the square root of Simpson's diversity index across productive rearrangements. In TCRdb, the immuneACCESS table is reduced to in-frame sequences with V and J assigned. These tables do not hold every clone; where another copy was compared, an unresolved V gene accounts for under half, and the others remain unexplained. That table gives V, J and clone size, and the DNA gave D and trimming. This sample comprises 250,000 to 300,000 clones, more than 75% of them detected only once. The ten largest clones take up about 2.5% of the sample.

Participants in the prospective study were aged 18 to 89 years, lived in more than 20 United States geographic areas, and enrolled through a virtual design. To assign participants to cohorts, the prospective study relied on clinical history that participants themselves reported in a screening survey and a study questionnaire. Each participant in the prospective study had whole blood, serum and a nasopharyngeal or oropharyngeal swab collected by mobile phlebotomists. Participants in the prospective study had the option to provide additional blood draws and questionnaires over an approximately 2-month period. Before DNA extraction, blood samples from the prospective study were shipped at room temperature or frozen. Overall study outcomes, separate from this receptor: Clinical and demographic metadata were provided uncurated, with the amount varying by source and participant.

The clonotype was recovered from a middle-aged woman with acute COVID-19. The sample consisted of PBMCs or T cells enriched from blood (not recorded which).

The nucleotide sequence is TGCAGTGCTAGTGAGCGGGTGGGAGATACGCAGTATTTT. Its translation is CSASERVGDTQYF. The receptor chain draws on TRBV20-1 and TRBJ2-3; TRBD2 is a possible D gene, resting on 6 matching bases. The CDR3 starts with the cysteine, ends with the phenylalanine, and has 13 residues. Only the CDR3 region is kept as DNA, spanning 39 bases read in frame from base 1. CDR1 and CDR2 (DFQATT, SNEGSKA) derive from the germline V gene (reference sequence). The V and J ends are trimmed by 3 bases and 5 bases, leaving 12 bases between them.